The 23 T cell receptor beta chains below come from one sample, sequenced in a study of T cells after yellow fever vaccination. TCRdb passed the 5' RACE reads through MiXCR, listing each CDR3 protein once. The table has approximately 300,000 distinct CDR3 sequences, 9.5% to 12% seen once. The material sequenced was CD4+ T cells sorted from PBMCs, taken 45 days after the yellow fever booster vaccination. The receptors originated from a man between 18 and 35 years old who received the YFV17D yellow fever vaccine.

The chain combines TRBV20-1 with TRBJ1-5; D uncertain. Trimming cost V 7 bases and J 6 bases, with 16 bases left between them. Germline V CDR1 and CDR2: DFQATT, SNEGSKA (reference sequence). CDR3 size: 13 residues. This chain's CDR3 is CSGMENLGQPQHF. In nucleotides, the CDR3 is TGCAGTGGTATGGAAAACTTGGGTCAGCCCCAGCATTTT.

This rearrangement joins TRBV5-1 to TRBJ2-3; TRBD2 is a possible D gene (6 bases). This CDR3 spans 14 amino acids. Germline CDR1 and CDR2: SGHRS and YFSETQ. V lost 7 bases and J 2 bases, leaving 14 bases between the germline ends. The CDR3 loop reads CASRSGGYTDTQYF. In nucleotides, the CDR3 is TGCGCCAGCCGGAGTGGGGGGTACACAGATACGCAGTATTTT.

CDR3 protein: CASSQVLAGGLGTGELFF. The CDR3 DNA reads TGTGCCAGCAGCCAAGTTCTAGCGGGGGGGCTTGGGACCGGGGAGCTGTTTTTT. The chain recombines TRBV4-2 with TRBJ2-2; TRBD2 matches 12 bases. V was clipped by 1 base and J by 5 bases; unmatched bases: 8. The germline V gene has CDR1 LGHNA and CDR2 YNFKEQ. This CDR3 is 18 amino acids long.

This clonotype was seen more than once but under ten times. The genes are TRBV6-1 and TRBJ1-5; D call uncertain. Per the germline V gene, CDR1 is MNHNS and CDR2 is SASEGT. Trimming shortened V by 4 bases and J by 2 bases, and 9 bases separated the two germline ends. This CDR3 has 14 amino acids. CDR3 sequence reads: CASSGPGRNQPQHF. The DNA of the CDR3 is TGTGCCAGCAGTGGCCCGGGCCGCAATCAGCCCCAGCATTTT.

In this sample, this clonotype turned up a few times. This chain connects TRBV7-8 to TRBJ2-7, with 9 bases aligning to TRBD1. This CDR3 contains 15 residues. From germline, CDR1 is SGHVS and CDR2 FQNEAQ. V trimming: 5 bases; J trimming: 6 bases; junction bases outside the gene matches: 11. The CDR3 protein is CASSPHRDRVREQYV. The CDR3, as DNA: TGTGCCAGCAGCCCGCACCGGGACAGGGTCCGCGAGCAGTACGTC.

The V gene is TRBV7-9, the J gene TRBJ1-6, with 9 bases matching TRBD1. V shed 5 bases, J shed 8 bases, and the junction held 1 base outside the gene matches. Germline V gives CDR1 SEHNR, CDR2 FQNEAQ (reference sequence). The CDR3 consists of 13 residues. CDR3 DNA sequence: TGTGCCAGCAGCAGGACAGGGGATTCACCCCTCCACTTT. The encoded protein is CASSRTGDSPLHF. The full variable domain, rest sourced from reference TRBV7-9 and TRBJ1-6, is DTGVSQNPRHKITKRGQNVTFRCDPISEHNRLYWYRQTLGQGPEFLTYFQNEAQLEKSRLLSDRFSAERPKGSFSTLEIQRTEQGDSAMYLCASSRTGDSPLHFGNGTRLTVT.

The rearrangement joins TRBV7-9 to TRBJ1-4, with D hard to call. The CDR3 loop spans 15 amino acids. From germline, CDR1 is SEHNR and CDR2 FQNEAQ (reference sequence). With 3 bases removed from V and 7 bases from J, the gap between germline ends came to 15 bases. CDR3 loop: CASSFGLGEGEKLFF. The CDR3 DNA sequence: TGTGCCAGCAGCTTCGGCCTTGGAGAGGGTGAAAAACTGTTTTTT.

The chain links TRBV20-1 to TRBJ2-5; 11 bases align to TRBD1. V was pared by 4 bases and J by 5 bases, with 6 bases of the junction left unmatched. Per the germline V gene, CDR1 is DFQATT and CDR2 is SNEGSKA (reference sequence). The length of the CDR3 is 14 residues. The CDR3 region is CSAMGQGVWETQYF. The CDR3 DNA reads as TGCAGTGCTATGGGACAGGGGGTTTGGGAGACCCAGTACTTC.

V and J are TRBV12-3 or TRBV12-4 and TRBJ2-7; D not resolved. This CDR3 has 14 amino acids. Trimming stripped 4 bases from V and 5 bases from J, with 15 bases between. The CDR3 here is CASSSLGRANEQYF. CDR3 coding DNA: TGTGCCAGCAGTTCCCTCGGAAGGGCGAACGAGCAGTACTTC.

The CDR3 coding sequence is TGCGCCAGCAGCTTGGGAGCCGGACACGGAAACACCATATATTTT. As protein: CASSLGAGHGNTIYF. V usage is TRBV5-1 and J usage is TRBJ1-3; TRBD1 is a possible D gene (5 bases). Trimming shortened V by 0 bases and J by 4 bases, and 11 bases separated the two germline ends. The length of the CDR3 is 15 residues. CDR1 and CDR2 (germline): SGHRS, YFSETQ.

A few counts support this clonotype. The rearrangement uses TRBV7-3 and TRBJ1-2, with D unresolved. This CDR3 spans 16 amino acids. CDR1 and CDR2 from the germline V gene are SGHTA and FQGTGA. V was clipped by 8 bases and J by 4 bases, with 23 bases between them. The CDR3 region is CASRPPDGDAGYGYTF. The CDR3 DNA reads TGTGCCAGCCGACCGCCGGACGGCGACGCGGGCTATGGCTACACCTTC.

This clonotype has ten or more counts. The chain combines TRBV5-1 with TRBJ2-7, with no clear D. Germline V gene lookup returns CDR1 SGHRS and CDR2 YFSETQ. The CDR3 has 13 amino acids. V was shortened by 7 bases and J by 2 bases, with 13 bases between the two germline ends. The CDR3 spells CASHLDGAYEQYF. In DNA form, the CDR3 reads TGCGCCAGCCACCTCGACGGTGCCTACGAGCAGTACTTC.

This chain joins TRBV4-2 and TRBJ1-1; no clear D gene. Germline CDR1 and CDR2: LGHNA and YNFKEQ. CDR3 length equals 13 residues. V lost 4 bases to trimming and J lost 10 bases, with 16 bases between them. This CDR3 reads CASSPGAPGRAFF. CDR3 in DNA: TGTGCCAGCAGCCCCGGAGCGCCTGGTCGAGCTTTCTTT.

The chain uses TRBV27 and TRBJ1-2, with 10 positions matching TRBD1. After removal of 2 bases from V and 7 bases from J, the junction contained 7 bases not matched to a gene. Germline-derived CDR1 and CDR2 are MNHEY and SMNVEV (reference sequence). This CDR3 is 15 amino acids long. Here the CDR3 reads CASSLIGQGEGGYTF. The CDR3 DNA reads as TGTGCCAGCAGTTTAATTGGACAGGGGGAGGGTGGCTACACCTTC.

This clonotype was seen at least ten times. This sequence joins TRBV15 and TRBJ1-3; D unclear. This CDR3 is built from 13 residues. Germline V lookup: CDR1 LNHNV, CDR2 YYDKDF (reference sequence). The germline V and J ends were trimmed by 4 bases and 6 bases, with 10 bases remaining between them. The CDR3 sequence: CATSKSRANTIYF. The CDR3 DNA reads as TGTGCCACCAGCAAATCGAGAGCAAACACCATATATTTT.

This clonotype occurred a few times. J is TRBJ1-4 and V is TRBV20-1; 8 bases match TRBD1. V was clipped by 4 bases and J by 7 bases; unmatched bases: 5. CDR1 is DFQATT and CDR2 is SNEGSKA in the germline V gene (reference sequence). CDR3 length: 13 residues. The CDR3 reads CSANGQGGEKLFF. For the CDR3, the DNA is TGCAGTGCTAACGGACAGGGAGGTGAAAAACTGTTTTTT.

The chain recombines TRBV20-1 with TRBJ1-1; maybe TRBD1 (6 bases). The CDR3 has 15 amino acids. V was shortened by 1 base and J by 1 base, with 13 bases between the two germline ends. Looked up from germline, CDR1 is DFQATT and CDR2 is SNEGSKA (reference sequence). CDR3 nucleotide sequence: TGCAGTGCTAGAGGGCTCGGACAGCCGAACACTGAAGCTTTCTTT. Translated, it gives CSARGLGQPNTEAFF.

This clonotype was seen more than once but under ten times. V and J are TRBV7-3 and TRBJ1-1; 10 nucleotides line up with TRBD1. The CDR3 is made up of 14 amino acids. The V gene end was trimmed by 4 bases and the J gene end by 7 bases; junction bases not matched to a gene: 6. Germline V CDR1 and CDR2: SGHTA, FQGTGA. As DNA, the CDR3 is TGTGCCAGCAGCTCCGGGACAGGGGAAGTTGAAGCTTTCTTT. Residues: CASSSGTGEVEAFF.

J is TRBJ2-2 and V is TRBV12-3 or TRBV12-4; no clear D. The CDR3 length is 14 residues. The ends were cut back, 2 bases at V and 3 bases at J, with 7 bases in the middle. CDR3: CASSLQRYTGELFF. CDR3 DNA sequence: TGTGCCAGCAGTTTACAGAGATACACCGGGGAGCTGTTTTTT.

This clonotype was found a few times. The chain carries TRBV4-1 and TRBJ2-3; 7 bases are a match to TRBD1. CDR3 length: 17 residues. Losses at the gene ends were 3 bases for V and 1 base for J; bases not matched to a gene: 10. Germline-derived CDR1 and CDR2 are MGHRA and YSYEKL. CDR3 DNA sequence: TGCGCCAGCAGCCAGCGCTCGACAGGGTGGGGCACAGATACGCAGTATTTT. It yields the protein CASSQRSTGWGTDTQYF.

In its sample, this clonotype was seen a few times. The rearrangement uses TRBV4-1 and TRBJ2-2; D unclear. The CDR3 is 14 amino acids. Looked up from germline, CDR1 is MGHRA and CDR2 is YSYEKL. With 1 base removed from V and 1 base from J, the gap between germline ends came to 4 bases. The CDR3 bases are TGCGCCAGCAGCCAAGTACAGAACACCGGGGAGCTGTTTTTT. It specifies CASSQVQNTGELFF.

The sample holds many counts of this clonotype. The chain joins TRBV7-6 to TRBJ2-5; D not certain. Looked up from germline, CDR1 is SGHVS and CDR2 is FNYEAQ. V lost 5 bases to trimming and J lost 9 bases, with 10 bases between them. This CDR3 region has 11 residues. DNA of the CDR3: TGTGCCAGCAGCCTCGTTGGTCCCCAGTACTTC. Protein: CASSLVGPQYF.

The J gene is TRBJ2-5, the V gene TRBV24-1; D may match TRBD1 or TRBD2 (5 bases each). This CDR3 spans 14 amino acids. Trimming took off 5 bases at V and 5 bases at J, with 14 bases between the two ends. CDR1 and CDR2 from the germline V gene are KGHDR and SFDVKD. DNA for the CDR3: TGTGCCACCAGTGCCGGACAACCGGGGGAGACCCAGTACTTC. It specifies CATSAGQPGETQYF.